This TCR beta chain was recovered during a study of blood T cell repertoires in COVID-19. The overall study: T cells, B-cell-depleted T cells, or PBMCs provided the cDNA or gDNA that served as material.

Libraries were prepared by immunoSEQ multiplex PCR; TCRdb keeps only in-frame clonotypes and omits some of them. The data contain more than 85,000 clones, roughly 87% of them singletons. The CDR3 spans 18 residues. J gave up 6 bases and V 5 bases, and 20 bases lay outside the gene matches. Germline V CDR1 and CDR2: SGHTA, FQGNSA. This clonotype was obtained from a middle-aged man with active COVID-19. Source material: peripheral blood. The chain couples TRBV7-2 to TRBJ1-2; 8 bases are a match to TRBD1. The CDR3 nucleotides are TGTGCCAGCAGCCCCCCCCGCCTGACAGGGGCGCGGGTAAATGGCTACACCTTC. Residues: CASSPPRLTGARVNGYTF.